The clone carrying this TCR beta chain was counted only a few times. No antigen is known for it. The data were taken from a study of blood T cells in healthy people across ages. The study's findings and limits: Diversity figures based on one million T cells were deemed too low.

Sample-barcoded 5' priming and a J-beta primer mix drove a second PCR of roughly 6 to 12 cycles. TCRdb used MiXCR to reprocess the 5' RACE reads, holding one entry per CDR3 protein. The sample lists 1.2 million to 1.5 million distinct CDR3 sequences, approximately 63% occurring once. The CDR3 covers 13 residues. The germline V and J ends were trimmed by 8 bases and 2 bases, with 10 bases remaining between them. CDR1 is MNHEY, CDR2 SVGAGI, per germline. This TCR derives from a man aged 18 to 35 in good health. Sequenced input: blood. The chain recombines TRBV6-5 with TRBJ2-1; a weak D match, TRBD1 (5 bases). CDR3 region: CASGQGPYNEQFF. CDR3 bases: TGTGCCAGCGGGCAGGGTCCCTACAATGAGCAGTTCTTC.